This T cell receptor beta chain was captured by sequencing in a study of cytomegalovirus exposure and HLA in healthy donors. Note on this clone: Its antigen remains unidentified.

General study points: The majority of CMV-associated TCR beta chains were reported as apparently HLA-restricted in a later analysis. Roughly uniform sequencing depth across donors was assumed, possibly incorrectly. Reportedly, a later analysis found an Asian-associated ancestry cluster had fewer N-insertions than the roughly 700-donor mean. Differences between HLA loci emerged in a later analysis of TCR association rates, with DRB1 most and HLA-C fewest.

13 Jbeta primers and 60 Vbeta primers were used for the PCR. The assay was immunoSEQ multiplex PCR, and TCRdb's table has in-frame clones only and misses some. Here the sample spans under 200,000 clones, about 65% being singletons. V was cut by 1 base and J by 1 base, with 8 bases left in between. Looked up from germline, CDR1 is SGHAT and CDR2 is FQNNGV. The CDR3 sequence is 14 residues long. The clonotype was recovered from a woman under 30 in good health and CMV-seropositive. Sequences were obtained from PBMCs. This rearrangement joins TRBV11-2 to TRBJ2-7; no clear D gene. CDR3 sequence (DNA): TGTGCCAGCAGCTTAGGGGCCGTTTCCTACGAGCAGTACTTC. Amino acid sequence: CASSLGAVSYEQYF.